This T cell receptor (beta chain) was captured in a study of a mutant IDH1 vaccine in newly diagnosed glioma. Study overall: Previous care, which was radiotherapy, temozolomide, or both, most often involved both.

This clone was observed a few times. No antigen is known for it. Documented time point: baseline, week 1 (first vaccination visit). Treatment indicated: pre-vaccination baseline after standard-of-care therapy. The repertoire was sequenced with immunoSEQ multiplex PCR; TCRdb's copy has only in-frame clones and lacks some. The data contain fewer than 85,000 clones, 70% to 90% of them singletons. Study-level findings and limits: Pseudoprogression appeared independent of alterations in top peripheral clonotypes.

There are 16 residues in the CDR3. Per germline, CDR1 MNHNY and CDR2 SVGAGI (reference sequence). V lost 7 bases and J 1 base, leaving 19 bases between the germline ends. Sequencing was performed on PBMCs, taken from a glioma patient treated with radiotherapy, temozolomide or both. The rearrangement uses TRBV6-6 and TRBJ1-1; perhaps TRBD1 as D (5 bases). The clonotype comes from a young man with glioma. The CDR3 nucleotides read TGTGCCAGCAAAGGACATTATATTCGGACGAACACTGAAGCTTTCTTT. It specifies CASKGHYIRTNTEAFF.